The clone carrying this TCR beta chain was observed a few times. Its antigen remains unidentified. After constant-region reverse-primer amplification, full-length variable regions underwent semi-nested PCR with Nested Universal Primer A. Using its own MiXCR run on the 5' RACE reads, TCRdb lists one record per CDR3 protein. The table has tens of thousands of distinct CDR3 sequences, less than 30% seen once. The germline V gene encodes CDR1 PRHDT and CDR2 FYEKMQ (reference sequence). The trim removed 3 bases at V and 2 bases at J, leaving 5 bases unmatched. This CDR3 spans 16 amino acids. The study's findings and limits: Larger-cohort validation covered only one TCR beta V-J rearrangement. The TCR gene usage of tumor memory CD4+ T cells clustered together with blood and lymph node memory CD4+ cells and with lymph node naive CD4+ cells.

Treg sorting used a CD4+CD25+CD127-/low gate. The clonotype originates from a female donor with breast cancer. The J gene is TRBJ2-3, the V gene TRBV13, with 10 positions matching TRBD2. Sequencing used tumor-infiltrating Tregs sorted from the breast tumor. CDR3 in amino acids: CASSFFTSGVTDTQYF. As DNA, the CDR3 is TGTGCCAGCAGCTTCTTTACTAGCGGGGTCACAGATACGCAGTATTTT. Filled out from reference TRBV13 and TRBJ2-3, the complete variable domain reads AAGVIQSPRHLIKEKRETATLKCYPIPRHDTVYWYQQGPGQDPQFLISFYEKMQSDKGSIPDRFSAQQFSDYHSELNMSSLELGDSALYFCASSFFTSGVTDTQYFGPGTRLTVL.